This T cell receptor (beta chain) was observed in a study of human T cells and chemical hapten exposure. Time point: patch test 1, 2 weeks after DPC sensitization. Treatment described: therapeutic diphenylcyclopropenone sensitization with weekly scalp DPC. The trim removed 0 bases at V and 3 bases at J, leaving 10 bases unmatched. This CDR3 comprises 18 residues. The germline V gene has CDR1 KGHSH and CDR2 LQKENI. This clonotype was recorded a few times. TCRdb ran MiXCR on the RACE reads and lists one entry per CDR3 protein. The sample shows tens of thousands of distinct CDR3 sequences, about 10% of them seen only once.

Sample: whole blood, taken in connection with sensitization to the hapten diphenylcyclopropenone (DPC). This rearrangement joins TRBV18 to TRBJ1-1, with 10 bases matching TRBD1. The receptor was derived from a middle-aged man with alopecia areata. Some clones in this sample may be carry-over from other donors' samples. The CDR3 here is CASSPPTTGGRWYTEAFF. CDR3 in DNA: TGTGCCAGCTCACCACCGACGACAGGGGGCCGATGGTACACTGAAGCTTTCTTT. The variable domain in full, with the rest retrieved from reference TRBV18 and TRBJ1-1, is NAGVMQNPRHLVRRRGQEARLRCSPMKGHSHVYWYRQLPEEGLKFMVYLQKENIIDESGMPKERFSAEFPKEGPSILRIQQVVRGDSAAYFCASSPPTTGGRWYTEAFFGQGTRLTVV.